This is a list of T cell receptor beta chains from one sample in a study of blood T cells in healthy people across ages. In TCRdb, the 5' RACE reads were re-called with MiXCR into one record per CDR3 protein. Among some 890,000 distinct CDR3 sequences listed, almost 30% were seen once. Another study also made use of these data, one on T cells of mothers and their children.

The material sequenced was blood. The source is a woman aged 40 to 50 in good health. The CDR3 runs from the conserved cysteine through the conserved F or W.

v_call: TRBV5-1; cdr3_aa: CASSLAGQGRTYEQYF
v_call: TRBV27; cdr3_aa: CASSLSGESSYEQYF
v_call: TRBV5-1; cdr3_aa: CASSPLTDSGNTIYF
v_call: TRBV6-5; cdr3_aa: CASSFLQGRLGGTQYF
v_call: TRBV12-3/TRBV12-4; cdr3_aa: CASSSGTSSDEQYF
v_call: TRBV27; cdr3_aa: CASSIEQGYEQYF
v_call: TRBV20-1; cdr3_aa: CSARIPGLVGRDSYEQYF
v_call: TRBV7-3; cdr3_aa: CAYPTSGPLEQYF
v_call: TRBV12-3/TRBV12-4; cdr3_aa: CASSFVGTDTQYF
v_call: TRBV29-1; cdr3_aa: CSVGTGTGNYGYTF
v_call: TRBV6-2/TRBV6-3; cdr3_aa: CASSYDSGGFYEQYF
v_call: TRBV6-4; cdr3_aa: CASSDSELEVYEQYF
v_call: TRBV4-1; cdr3_aa: CASSHGTGNHYEQYF
v_call: TRBV6-5; cdr3_aa: CASSWEGEGYTF
v_call: TRBV7-9; cdr3_aa: CASSRTGTGTYEQYF
v_call: TRBV7-2; cdr3_aa: CASSLGRQGAGAFF
v_call: TRBV4-3; cdr3_aa: CASSQDPAVAISYNEQFF
v_call: TRBV2; cdr3_aa: CASSRIPGLTSMFF
v_call: TRBV6-6; cdr3_aa: CASSSWGQREQYF
v_call: TRBV6-5; cdr3_aa: CASSYSFPGTGDLSTDTQYF
v_call: TRBV12-3/TRBV12-4; cdr3_aa: CASSLQEREKLFF
v_call: TRBV5-1; cdr3_aa: CASSIDRAETQYF
v_call: TRBV6-5; cdr3_aa: CASSYSGAGNTEAFF
v_call: TRBV12-3/TRBV12-4; cdr3_aa: CASSLVVTETQYF
v_call: TRBV28; cdr3_aa: CASSLRQGYNEQYF
v_call: TRBV2; cdr3_aa: CASSTGAYEQDF
v_call: TRBV5-1; cdr3_aa: CASSFTGDTEAFF